What follows describes a single T cell receptor (beta chain). This sample is part of a study of control samples from healthy donors and cancer patients. Sequencing was performed with immunoSEQ multiplex PCR; in TCRdb, only in-frame clones are kept and a portion is missing. The sample records more than 95,000 clones, almost 95% being singletons. The CDR3 sequence is 19 residues long. The sample consisted of PBMCs. The chain is built from TRBV21-1 and TRBJ2-5; the table's D gene call, TRBD2, was not cross checked with the DNA. TRBV21-1 is an annotated pseudogene. The clonotype was recovered from a man of 80 years or more with head and neck cancer. The CDR3, as DNA: TGTGCCAGCAGCAAAGGGCGACTAGCGTGCCCTAGTCCTCAAGAGACCCAGTACTTC. Amino acids: CASSKGRLACPSPQETQYF.